The clone carrying this T cell receptor beta chain was seen ten or more times. The record originates from a study of T cells in Graves' hyperthyroidism and ophthalmopathy. The source material, RNA transcripts, was used to amplify TCR beta CDR3 regions. Carried out on the TCR CDR3, a first-round RT-PCR used the HTBI primer set. Using its own MiXCR run on the multiplex PCR reads, TCRdb lists one record per CDR3 protein. The profile shows 550,000 to 700,000 distinct CDR3 sequences, about half of them singletons. The V and J ends lost 3 bases and 0 bases respectively, with 9 bases between them. The CDR3 loop spans 14 amino acids. Germline V gene sequence: CDR1 LNHDA, CDR2 SQIVND (reference sequence).

This TCR was sampled from an adult woman with Graves' disease, either hyperthyroidism or ophthalmopathy (not recorded which). The gene calls are TRBV19 and TRBJ2-7, with D uncertain. Sequenced material: peripheral blood or thyroid tissue (not recorded which). The CDR3 nucleotides are TGTGCCAGTAGTATTGCGCTATCCTCCTACGAGCAGTACTTC. It yields the protein CASSIALSSYEQYF.